The 9 T cell receptor beta chains given below trace back to one sample, sequenced in a study of persistence of HIV-infected CD4 T cells. The libraries were made with immunoSEQ version 4 in survey mode. Some clones are missing from TCRdb's copy, which holds only in-frame ones; the method was immunoSEQ multiplex PCR. This sample yields about 13,000 clones, of which 60% to 80% are seen a single time; 6.9% belongs to the top ten. The stimulus was an HIV-1 Gag 15-mer peptide pool, 0.85 to 1 ug/peptide/mL. Sorting of responding CD4+ T cells relied on upregulated CD40 ligand together with CD69. These receptors lack a known antigen. This specimen was CD4+ T cells sorted from PBMCs after 18-hour stimulation, taken from a patient who received antiretroviral therapy. The receptors originated from an adult man with HIV who was CMV-seropositive.

The CDR3 region has the DNA TGTGCCAGTAGTAAGACAGGGGGCCATCAGCCCCAGCATTTT. It codes for CASSKTGGHQPQHF. The chain combines TRBV19 with TRBJ1-5, with 10 bases identical to TRBD1. Looked up from germline, CDR1 is LNHDA and CDR2 is SQIVND (reference sequence). V shed 4 bases, J shed 5 bases, and the junction held 2 bases outside the gene matches. The CDR3 runs 14 residues.

This clone was recorded only once. The V call is TRBV5-5, the J call TRBJ1-2; D unclear. The V gene's germline CDR1 is SGHKS and CDR2 YYEKEE (reference sequence). Trimming cost V 0 bases and J 6 bases, with 9 bases left between them. The CDR3 length is 13 residues. CDR3 sequence: CASSLAPFNGYTF. The CDR3 DNA is TGTGCCAGCAGCTTGGCCCCCTTCAATGGCTACACCTTC.

This clone was detected a few times. V is TRBV4-3 and J is TRBJ2-3; D possibly corresponds to TRBD2 (6 bases). The CDR3 totals 14 residues. V lost 0 bases and J lost 3, with 7 bases in between. Germline V gives CDR1 LGHNA, CDR2 YSLEER. CDR3 sequence: CASSQDGGTDTQYF. DNA for the CDR3: TGCGCCAGCAGCCAAGATGGGGGGACAGATACGCAGTATTTT.

The chain combines TRBV5-1 with TRBJ2-1; TRBD1 or TRBD2 may be the D gene (5 bases each). V was trimmed by 3 bases and J by 4 bases, leaving 14 bases between them. This CDR3 is 15 amino acids long. In germline, CDR1 is SGHRS, CDR2 YFSETQ. This CDR3 is CASSSSGTAYNEQFF. CDR3 coding DNA: TGCGCCAGCAGCTCTTCCGGGACGGCTTACAATGAGCAGTTCTTC.

This clone came up once. The chain couples TRBV4-1 to TRBJ2-3; D unclear. V was shortened by 8 bases and J by 8 bases, with 14 bases between the two germline ends. Germline-derived CDR1 and CDR2 are MGHRA and YSYEKL. This CDR3 is 12 amino acids long. The chain's CDR3 is CASSPLPGTQYF. CDR3 in DNA: TGCGCCAGCTCCCCATTGCCAGGTACGCAGTATTTT.

The rearrangement links TRBV5-1 to TRBJ1-6; no firm D call. The CDR3 is 15 residues long. The V and J ends lost 4 bases and 9 bases respectively, with 17 bases between them. Germline lookup yields CDR1 SGHRS and CDR2 YFSETQ. The CDR3 region is CASSLGSGSGSPLHF. Here the CDR3 DNA reads TGCGCCAGCAGCCTCGGCAGTGGATCCGGTTCACCCCTCCACTTT.

This clone was observed a handful of times. The chain is built from TRBV9 and TRBJ1-1; no clear D. Looked up from germline, CDR1 is SGDLS and CDR2 is YYNGEE. V lost 0 bases and J lost 3, with 6 bases in between. CDR3 length: 13 residues. CDR3 DNA: TGTGCCAGCAGCGTAGGAGCAGACACTGAAGCTTTCTTT. As protein: CASSVGADTEAFF. The full variable domain, rest sourced from reference TRBV9 and TRBJ1-1, is DSGVTQTPKHLITATGQRVTLRCSPRSGDLSVYWYQQSLDQGLQFLIQYYNGEERAKGNILERFSAQQFPDLHSELNLSSLELGDSALYFCASSVGADTEAFFGQGTRLTVV.

This clone was seen a few times. This chain joins TRBV2 and TRBJ2-2; D unclear. V was cut by 7 bases and J by 6 bases, with 15 bases left in between. Germline CDR1 is SNHLY and CDR2 is FYNNEI. The CDR3 is 14 amino acids. CDR3 nucleotides: TGTGCCAGCAAAAGGCCCGTCTCGGCCGGGGAGCTGTTTTTT. Its protein is CASKRPVSAGELFF.

The V gene is TRBV27, the J gene TRBJ2-7, with a possible D match to TRBD2 (5 bases). Per germline, CDR1 MNHEY and CDR2 SMNVEV (reference sequence). CDR3 length: 14 amino acids. The germline V and J ends were trimmed by 8 bases and 0 bases, with 14 bases remaining between them. CDR3 residues: CASSFSEGSYEQYF. CDR3 DNA: TGTGCCAGCTCATTCTCCGAGGGCTCCTACGAGCAGTACTTC.